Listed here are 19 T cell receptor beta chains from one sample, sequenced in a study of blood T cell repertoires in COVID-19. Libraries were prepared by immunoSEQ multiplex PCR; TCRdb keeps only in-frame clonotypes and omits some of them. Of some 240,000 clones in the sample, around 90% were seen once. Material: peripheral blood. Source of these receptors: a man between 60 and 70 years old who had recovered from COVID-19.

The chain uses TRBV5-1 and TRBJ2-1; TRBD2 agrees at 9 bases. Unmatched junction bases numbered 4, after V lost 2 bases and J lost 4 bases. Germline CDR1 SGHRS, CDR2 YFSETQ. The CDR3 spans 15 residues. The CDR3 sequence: CASSFQAGGYNEQFF. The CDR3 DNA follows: TGCGCCAGCAGCTTCCAAGCGGGGGGTTACAATGAGCAGTTCTTC. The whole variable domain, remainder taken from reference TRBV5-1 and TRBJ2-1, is KAGVTQTPRYLIKTRGQQVTLSCSPISGHRSVSWYQQTPGQGLQFLFEYFSETQRNKGNFPGRFSGRQFSNSRSEMNVSTLELGDSALYLCASSFQAGGYNEQFFGPGTRLTVL.

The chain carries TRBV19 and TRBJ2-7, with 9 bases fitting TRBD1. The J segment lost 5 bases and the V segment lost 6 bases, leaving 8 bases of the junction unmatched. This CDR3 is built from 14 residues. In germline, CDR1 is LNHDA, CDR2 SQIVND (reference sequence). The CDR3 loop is CASSLGTGTHEQYF. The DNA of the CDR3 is TGTGCCAGTAGCCTTGGGACAGGGACCCACGAGCAGTACTTC.

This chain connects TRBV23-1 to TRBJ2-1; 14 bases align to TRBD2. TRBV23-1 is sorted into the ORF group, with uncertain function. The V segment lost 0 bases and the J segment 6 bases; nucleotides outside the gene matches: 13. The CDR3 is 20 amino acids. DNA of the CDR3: TGCGCCAGCAGTCAATCCCGACTAGCGGGGGGGCGAAAATCTCCCAATGAGCAGTTCTTC. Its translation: CASSQSRLAGGRKSPNEQFF.

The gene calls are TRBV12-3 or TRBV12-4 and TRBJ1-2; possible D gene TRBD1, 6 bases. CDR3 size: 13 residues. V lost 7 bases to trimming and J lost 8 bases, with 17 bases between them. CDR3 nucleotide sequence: TGTGCCAGCACCTTAATAGGGGGAGAAGGCTACACCTTC. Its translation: CASTLIGGEGYTF.

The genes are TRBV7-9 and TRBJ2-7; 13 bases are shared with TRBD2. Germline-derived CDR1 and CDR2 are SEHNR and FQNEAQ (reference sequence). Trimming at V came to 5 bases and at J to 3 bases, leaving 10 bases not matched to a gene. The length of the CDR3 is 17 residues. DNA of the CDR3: TGTGCCAGCAGCCTCACTAGCGGGGGGGCTGATTTCTACGAGCAGTACTTC. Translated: CASSLTSGGADFYEQYF.

The CDR3 reads CASSELAGGPDTQYF. CDR3 in DNA: TGTGCCAGCAGTGAACTAGCGGGGGGGCCAGATACGCAGTATTTT. This rearrangement joins TRBV6-1 to TRBJ2-3; 12 bases line up with TRBD2. Per germline, CDR1 MNHNS and CDR2 SASEGT. The CDR3 length is 15 residues. The V and J ends lost 2 bases and 4 bases, in that order; junction bases with no gene match: 1.

CDR3 residues: CASSILGTGLTGELFF. CDR3 bases: TGTGCCAGTAGTATTTTAGGGACAGGGCTAACCGGGGAGCTGTTTTTT. V and J are TRBV19 and TRBJ2-2; TRBD1 matches 9 bases. Germline trimming cut 3 bases from V and 5 bases from J; bases unmatched to any gene: 7. This CDR3 region has 16 residues. Per germline, CDR1 LNHDA and CDR2 SQIVND (reference sequence).

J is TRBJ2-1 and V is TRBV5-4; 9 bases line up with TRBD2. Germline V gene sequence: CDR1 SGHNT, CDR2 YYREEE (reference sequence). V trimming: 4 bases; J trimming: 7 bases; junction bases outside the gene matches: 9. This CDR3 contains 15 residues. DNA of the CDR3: TGTGCCAGCAGCCCGGGTAGCGGGGGTGGGAATGAGCAGTTCTTC. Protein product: CASSPGSGGGNEQFF.

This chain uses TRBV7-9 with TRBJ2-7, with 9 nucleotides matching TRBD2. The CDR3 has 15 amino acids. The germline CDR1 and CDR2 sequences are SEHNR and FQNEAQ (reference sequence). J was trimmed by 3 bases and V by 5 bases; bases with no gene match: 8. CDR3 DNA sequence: TGTGCCAGCAGCAGCACCGGGACTAGCTTCTACGAGCAGTACGTC. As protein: CASSSTGTSFYEQYV.

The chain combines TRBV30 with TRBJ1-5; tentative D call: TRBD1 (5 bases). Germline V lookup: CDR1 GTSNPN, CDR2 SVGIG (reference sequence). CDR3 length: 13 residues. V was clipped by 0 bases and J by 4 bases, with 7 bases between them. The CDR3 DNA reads TGTGCCTGGAGTGTGGGGGGAAATCAGCCCCAGCATTTT. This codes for CAWSVGGNQPQHF.

The CDR3 reads CASRPSGQSNTGELFF. The CDR3 coding sequence is TGCGCCAGCAGGCCGAGCGGGCAGTCGAACACCGGGGAGCTGTTTTTT. This rearrangement joins TRBV5-1 to TRBJ2-2, with TRBD2 as a possible D gene (6 bases). The CDR3 is 16 residues long. Germline CDR1 is SGHRS and CDR2 is YFSETQ. V was pared by 5 bases and J by 0 bases, with 14 bases between.

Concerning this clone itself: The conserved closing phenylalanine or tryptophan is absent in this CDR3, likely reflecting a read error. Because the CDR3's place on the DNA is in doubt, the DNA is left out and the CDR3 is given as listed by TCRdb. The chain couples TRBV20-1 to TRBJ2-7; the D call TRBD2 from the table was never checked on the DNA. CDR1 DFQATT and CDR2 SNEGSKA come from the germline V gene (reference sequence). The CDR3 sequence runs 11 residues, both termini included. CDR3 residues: CSAPGLAGGIL.

The CDR3, as DNA: TGTGCCAGCTCAGCTACCGGGACAGGGTCTCACACTGAAGCTTTCTTT. This translates into CASSATGTGSHTEAFF. The genes are TRBV18 and TRBJ1-1; TRBD1 agrees at 9 bases. Looked up from germline, CDR1 is KGHSH and CDR2 is LQKENI. This CDR3 contains 16 residues. J was trimmed by 3 bases and V by 5 bases; bases with no gene match: 10. Together with reference TRBV18 and TRBJ1-1, the CDR3 gives the full variable domain: NAGVMQNPRHLVRRRGQEARLRCSPMKGHSHVYWYRQLPEEGLKFMVYLQKENIIDESGMPKERFSAEFPKEGPSILRIQQVVRGDSAAYFCASSATGTGSHTEAFFGQGTRLTVV.

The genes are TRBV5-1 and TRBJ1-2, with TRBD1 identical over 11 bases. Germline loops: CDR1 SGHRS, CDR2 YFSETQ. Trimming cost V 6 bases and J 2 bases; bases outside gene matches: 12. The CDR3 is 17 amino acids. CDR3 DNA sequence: TGCGCCAGCAAAATAGACCCTGGGGACAGGGGGAACTATGGCTACACCTTC. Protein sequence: CASKIDPGDRGNYGYTF.

The CDR3 reads CASSSTQGRTEAFF. The CDR3 DNA is TGTGCCAGCAGTTCTACCCAGGGCCGGACTGAAGCTTTCTTT. This chain uses TRBV2 with TRBJ1-1; tentative D call: TRBD1 (5 bases). V lost 5 bases to trimming and J lost 5 bases, with 15 bases between them. Germline V gives CDR1 SNHLY, CDR2 FYNNEI. The CDR3 length is 14 residues. Filled out from reference TRBV2 and TRBJ1-1, the complete variable domain reads EPEVTQTPSHQVTQMGQEVILRCVPISNHLYFYWYRQILGQKVEFLVSFYNNEISEKSEIFDDQFSVERPDGSNFTLKIRSTKLEDSAMYFCASSSTQGRTEAFFGQGTRLTVV.

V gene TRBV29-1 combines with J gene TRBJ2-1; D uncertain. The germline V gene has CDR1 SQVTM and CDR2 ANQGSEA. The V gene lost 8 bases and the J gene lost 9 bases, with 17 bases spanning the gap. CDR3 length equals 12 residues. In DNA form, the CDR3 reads TGCAGCACTCAAACATCTTCGGGTGAGCAGTTCTTC. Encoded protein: CSTQTSSGEQFF.

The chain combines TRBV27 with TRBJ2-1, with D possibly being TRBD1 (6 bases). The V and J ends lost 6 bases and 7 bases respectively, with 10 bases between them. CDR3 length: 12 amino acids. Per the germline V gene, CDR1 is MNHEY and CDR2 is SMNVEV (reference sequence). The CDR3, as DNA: TGTGCCAGCAGCCGGACAGTGAATGAGCAGTTCTTC. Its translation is CASSRTVNEQFF.

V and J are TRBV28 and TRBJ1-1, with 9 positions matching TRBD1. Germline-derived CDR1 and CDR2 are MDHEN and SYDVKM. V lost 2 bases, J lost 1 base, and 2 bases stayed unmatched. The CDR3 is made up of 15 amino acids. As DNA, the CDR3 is TGTGCCAGCAGTTTAGGGGGACAGGGGAACACTGAAGCTTTCTTT. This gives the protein CASSLGGQGNTEAFF.

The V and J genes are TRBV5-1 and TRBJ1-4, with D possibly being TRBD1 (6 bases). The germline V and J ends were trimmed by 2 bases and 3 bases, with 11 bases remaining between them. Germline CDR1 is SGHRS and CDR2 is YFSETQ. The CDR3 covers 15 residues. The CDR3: CASSFTGLANEKLFF. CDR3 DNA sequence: TGCGCCAGCAGCTTTACAGGGCTGGCTAATGAAAAACTGTTTTTT.